One and the same sample provided the 18 T cell receptor beta chains below, sequenced in a study of T cells in Graves' hyperthyroidism and ophthalmopathy. Regions amplified from RNA transcripts were the TCR beta CDR3 regions. A set of HTBI primers served as the primers for a first-round RT-PCR of the TCR CDR3. TCRdb re-called the multiplex PCR reads with MiXCR, one entry per CDR3 protein. The sample yields about 420,000 distinct CDR3 sequences, around a sixth seen once. The sequencing input was blood. The receptor set was obtained from a woman under 30 with Graves' hyperthyroidism.

At least ten counts were recorded for this clonotype. One end of the junction varies from germline; a read error may be responsible. The rearrangement joins TRBV5-1 to TRBJ2-1; 11 positions match TRBD2. This CDR3 region has 14 residues. Germline V CDR1 and CDR2: SGHRS, YFSETQ. The DNA for the CDR3 is TGTGCCAGCAGCTCGGGGACTAGCGGAAATGAGCAGTTCTTC. The encoded protein is CASSSGTSGNEQFF.

This clonotype was counted at least ten times. The CDR3 protein is CASSQDLTGTYEQYF. Written as DNA, the CDR3 is TGCGCCAGCAGCCAAGATCTTACAGGCACCTACGAGCAGTACTTC. V usage is TRBV4-1 and J usage is TRBJ2-7; D may be TRBD1 (5 bases). The CDR3 is made up of 15 amino acids. Germline V lookup: CDR1 MGHRA, CDR2 YSYEKL. Trimming removed 0 bases at V and 2 bases at J, with 11 bases between.

This clonotype showed up many times. The V gene is TRBV20-1, the J gene TRBJ1-1; the D gene is possibly TRBD1 (5 bases). CDR3 length equals 14 residues. In germline, CDR1 is DFQATT, CDR2 SNEGSKA (reference sequence). V dropped 0 bases and J dropped 1 base, with 9 bases sitting between them. Written as DNA, the CDR3 is TGCAGTGCTAGAGACCCAAGGGGGAACACTGAAGCTTTCTTT. Translating gives CSARDPRGNTEAFF.

This clonotype was seen many times. The chain carries TRBV10-2 and TRBJ2-7; unclear D gene. Trimming pared 5 bases from V and 4 bases from J, leaving 12 bases between. The CDR3 sequence is 13 residues long. Germline assignment: CDR1 WSHSY and CDR2 SAAADI. Written as DNA, the CDR3 is TGCGCCAGCAGTCCTCGGATAGGGTACGAGCAGTACTTC. Translated, it gives CASSPRIGYEQYF.

This clonotype was seen at least ten times. This rearrangement joins TRBV30 to TRBJ1-6, with 7 bases identical to TRBD1. Germline lookup yields CDR1 GTSNPN and CDR2 SVGIG (reference sequence). The CDR3 length is 15 residues. V trimming: 0 bases; J trimming: 8 bases; junction bases outside the gene matches: 7. The CDR3 is CAWSVLDRDHSPLHF. The CDR3 region has the DNA TGTGCCTGGAGTGTACTCGACAGGGACCATTCACCCCTCCACTTT.

This clonotype has a count of ten or more. This chain links TRBV7-9 with TRBJ2-6, with a tentative D call TRBD2 (5 bases). Trimming cost V 4 bases and J 2 bases, with 6 bases left between them. The germline CDR1 and CDR2 sequences are SEHNR and FQNEAQ (reference sequence). The CDR3 totals 14 residues. The CDR3: CASSSSPGANVLTF. Written as DNA, the CDR3 is TGTGCCAGCAGCTCTAGCCCTGGGGCCAACGTCCTGACTTTC. Full variable domain (rest looked up from reference TRBV7-9 and TRBJ2-6): DTGVSQNPRHKITKRGQNVTFRCDPISEHNRLYWYRQTLGQGPEFLTYFQNEAQLEKSRLLSDRFSAERPKGSFSTLEIQRTEQGDSAMYLCASSSSPGANVLTFGAGSRLTVL.

This clonotype has a count of ten or more. The chain recombines TRBV7-3 with TRBJ2-5; perhaps TRBD2 as D (7 bases). The CDR3 loop spans 15 amino acids. Germline V gene sequence: CDR1 SGHTA, CDR2 FQGTGA. V was trimmed by 2 bases and J by 5 bases, leaving 15 bases between them. CDR3 coding DNA: TGTGCCAGCAGCTTAGGTGGGGGGGCGCACGAGACCCAGTACTTC. The encoded protein is CASSLGGGAHETQYF.

Many counts were recorded for this clonotype. Here the CDR3 reads CASSLAFGGPPYNEQFF. The CDR3 nucleotides are TGTGCCAGCAGCTTAGCCTTTGGTGGGCCGCCCTACAATGAGCAGTTCTTC. The V gene is TRBV11-1, the J gene TRBJ2-1; no definite D call. The CDR3 contains 17 residues. Trimming cost V 0 bases and J 2 bases, with 14 bases left between them. Per the germline V gene, CDR1 is SGHAT and CDR2 is FQDESV (reference sequence). Variable domain in full (rest from reference TRBV11-1 and TRBJ2-1): EAEVAQSPRYKITEKSQAVAFWCDPISGHATLYWYRQILGQGPELLVQFQDESVVDDSQLPKDRFSAERLKGVDSTLKIQPAELGDSAMYLCASSLAFGGPPYNEQFFGPGTRLTVL.

This chain joins TRBV5-4 and TRBJ2-1; no firm D call. Trimming removed 0 bases from V and 0 bases from J, with 10 bases in between. CDR1 is SGHNT and CDR2 is YYREEE in the germline V gene (reference sequence). This CDR3 comprises 16 residues. Here the CDR3 reads CASSLVPESSYNEQFF. In nucleotides, the CDR3 is TGTGCCAGCAGCTTGGTACCTGAGAGCTCCTACAATGAGCAGTTCTTC.

This clonotype was recorded at least ten times. The chain joins TRBV19 to TRBJ1-2; D gene ambiguous. Trimming took 10 bases from V and 0 from J, leaving 21 bases between them. This CDR3 has 16 residues. The germline V gene encodes CDR1 LNHDA and CDR2 SQIVND (reference sequence). The DNA of the CDR3 is TGTGCCACCGCGATTGGCCCTGGGGTTGCTAACTATGGCTACACCTTC. It encodes CATAIGPGVANYGYTF.

This clonotype appeared many times. The rearrangement joins TRBV3-1 to TRBJ2-3; D is unclear. This CDR3 contains 16 residues. Germline assignment: CDR1 LGHDT and CDR2 YNNKEL (reference sequence). V was trimmed by 1 base and J by 3 bases, leaving 14 bases between them. CDR3 DNA: TGTGCCAGCAGCCAAGTTCCAGCTGGTTTGACAGATACGCAGTATTTT. This translates into CASSQVPAGLTDTQYF.

This chain joins TRBV2 and TRBJ2-3; D call uncertain. V lost 7 bases and J lost 0, with 11 bases in between. Germline CDR1 SNHLY, CDR2 FYNNEI. The CDR3 covers 14 residues. The DNA for the CDR3 is TGTGCCAGCACAGCGACGAGTAGCACAGATACGCAGTATTTT. Protein: CASTATSSTDTQYF. Based on the CDR3 plus reference TRBV2 and TRBJ2-3, the full variable domain is EPEVTQTPSHQVTQMGQEVILRCVPISNHLYFYWYRQILGQKVEFLVSFYNNEISEKSEIFDDQFSVERPDGSNFTLKIRSTKLEDSAMYFCASTATSSTDTQYFGPGTRLTVL.

This clonotype appeared many times. The V gene is TRBV20-1, the J gene TRBJ1-2; TRBD1 agrees at 9 bases. The V and J ends lost 5 bases and 4 bases, in that order; junction bases with no gene match: 5. CDR3 length: 13 amino acids. Germline V gives CDR1 DFQATT, CDR2 SNEGSKA (reference sequence). As DNA, the CDR3 is TGCAGTGCTTGGGACAGGGTATCCTATGGCTACACCTTC. It translates to CSAWDRVSYGYTF.

This chain joins TRBV11-2 and TRBJ1-1; D is perhaps TRBD1 (6 bases). V was trimmed by 4 bases and J by 2 bases, leaving 20 bases between them. This CDR3 contains 17 residues. The germline gives CDR1 SGHAT, CDR2 FQNNGV. The CDR3 protein is CASSSRVGGARNTEAFF. Written as DNA, the CDR3 is TGTGCCAGCAGCTCTAGGGTGGGGGGGGCGAGAAACACTGAAGCTTTCTTT.

This clonotype was seen at least ten times. V usage is TRBV2 and J usage is TRBJ1-3, with TRBD1 matching over 7 bases. Germline trimming cut 4 bases from V and 2 bases from J; bases unmatched to any gene: 5. The length of the CDR3 is 15 residues. Per germline, CDR1 SNHLY and CDR2 FYNNEI. The CDR3 loop reads CASSGTGEAGNTIYF. Written as DNA, the CDR3 is TGTGCCAGCAGTGGGACAGGAGAGGCTGGAAACACCATATATTTT.

This clonotype was counted ten times or more. The CDR3 sequence: CASKTSGGDTQYF. As DNA, the CDR3 is TGTGCCAGCAAGACTAGCGGGGGAGATACGCAGTATTTT. V is TRBV6-1 and J is TRBJ2-3, with TRBD2 matching 12 bases. V lost 7 bases and J lost 5; bases outside the gene matches: 1. CDR1 is MNHNS, CDR2 SASEGT, per germline. This CDR3 is built from 13 residues.

The chain recombines TRBV4-1 with TRBJ2-5; a possible D gene is TRBD2 (6 bases). This CDR3 has 16 amino acids. CDR1 is MGHRA and CDR2 is YSYEKL in the germline V gene. Trimming took off 0 bases at V and 1 base at J, with 12 bases between the two ends. DNA of the CDR3: TGCGCCAGCAGCCAAGATATGGCGGGGCCCCAAGAGACCCAGTACTTC. Amino acid sequence: CASSQDMAGPQETQYF.

This clonotype appeared many times. The rearrangement links TRBV12-3 or TRBV12-4 to TRBJ2-7; 7 nucleotides match TRBD1. The CDR3 contains 16 residues. V was pared by 3 bases and J by 3 bases, with 11 bases of the junction left unmatched. Here the CDR3 DNA reads TGTGCCAGCAGTTTGCACTCCCCCAGACAGGGCTACGAGCAGTACTTC. Its translation is CASSLHSPRQGYEQYF.